Sequencing of this T cell receptor (beta chain) was carried out in a study of Tregs in tolerant kidney transplant recipients. V dropped 0 bases and J dropped 2 bases, with 8 bases sitting between them. Germline CDR1 reads GTSNPN; CDR2 reads SVGIG (reference sequence). The CDR3 is 13 amino acids. The table came from immunoSEQ multiplex PCR; TCRdb's copy has only in-frame clones and leaves some out. The ten top clones account for 30% to 45%, within a sample of about 1,000 clones. This clone counts as medium-sized by frequency. Read coverage stops 3 residues before the CDR3 terminus; the germline J gene supplies the remainder. The nonmyeloablative bone marrow transplants came from related graft donors, with transient mixed chimerism.

This clonotype was sampled from a human patient who received a combined kidney and bone marrow transplant. The graft donor may have contributed some T cells. The chain is built from TRBV30 and TRBJ2-7; no clear D gene. This sample comprised CD4+ T cells from blood (PBMCs), obtained approximately 15 months after the transplant. Incomplete CDR3 DNA: TGTGCCTGGAGTGTTCTGGGCGCCTACGAG. Residues: CAWSVLGAYE. The whole CDR3 reads CAWSVLGAYEQYF.